The clone carrying this T cell receptor beta chain was seen once. Its specificity is unknown. Measured with immunoSEQ multiplex PCR; TCRdb has only the in-frame clones, and not every one. Of around 180,000 clones listed, 80% to 95% are singletons. The sample comes from a study of T cell responses to AZD1222 COVID-19 vaccine. Study-level results: Nearly half of spike-specific TCRs reportedly go after variant regions that carry no mutations.

V lost 3 bases to trimming and J lost 0 bases, with 18 bases between them. The CDR3 loop spans 18 amino acids. The germline CDR1 and CDR2 sequences are LGHNA and YSLEER. This chain connects TRBV4-3 to TRBJ2-1, with D perhaps TRBD1 (6 bases). The source is an adult in good health. This specimen consisted of peripheral blood, obtained on day 0 of AZD1222 vaccination. The CDR3 reads CASSQDFQWTASYNEQFF. The DNA for the CDR3 is TGCGCCAGCAGCCAGGATTTCCAGTGGACAGCCTCCTACAATGAGCAGTTCTTC.